What follows is one T cell receptor beta chain and its context. What it binds is unknown. The data derive from a study of radiation and T cells in renal cell carcinoma. Findings and caveats of the study: In nephrectomy-only tumors, top 100 clonotypes averaged approximately 40%, versus roughly 50% irradiated. Only small tumor regions of approximately 1 g were sampled.

Clones were read by immunoSEQ multiplex PCR, and TCRdb kept only the in-frame ones, dropping some. This table holds around 21,000 clones, about half found once. Treatment in this sample: 15 Gy SBRT to primary tumor, nephrectomy 4 weeks later. Nephrectomy followed 15 Gy stereotactic body radiation by 4 weeks. Sequenced here: tumor tissue, sampled from a patient whose treatment included radiotherapy and nephrectomy. The TCR sequence derives from a woman aged 50 to 60 with renal cell carcinoma.

The CDR3 region is CARSLAGDKVQPSPYEQYF. DNA for the CDR3: TGTGCCAGAAGCTTAGCAGGGGACAAGGTACAACCGAGTCCCTACGAGCAGTACTTC. The rearrangement joins TRBV7-5 to TRBJ2-7; the table's D call, TRBD1, has no DNA check behind it. TRBV7-5 corresponds to a pseudogene. CDR3 length: 19 amino acids.